The rows below give T cell receptor beta chains drawn from one sample of a study of blood T cell repertoires in COVID-19. Sequencing used immunoSEQ multiplex PCR; TCRdb keeps in-frame clones, though not all of them. The sample lists approximately 210,000 clones, around 80% seen once, with 20% in the top ten. Sequencing was performed on peripheral blood. The source of these receptors is a man aged 25 to 45 with active or convalescent COVID-19. Each CDR3 is given with its conserved first and last residue. The D gene is left open where the match is weak.

D gene,V gene,J gene,CDR3 protein
TRBD2,TRBV7-9,TRBJ2-1,CASSLPTSRDVDEQFF
-,TRBV5-6,TRBJ2-1,CASSRRLLSNEQFF
-,TRBV19,TRBJ1-2,CASKSGFYGYTF
-,TRBV18,TRBJ1-2,CASSPPIQGSGYTF
-,TRBV2,TRBJ1-5,CASSEGGVGQPQHF
-,TRBV5-4,TRBJ2-1,CASSTDSGTYNEQFF
-,TRBV7-9,TRBJ1-1,CASSSSGGDTEAFF
-,TRBV4-3,TRBJ2-3,CASTYGGASTDTQYF
TRBD2,TRBV5-1,TRBJ2-7,CASSGAGTSGSSYEQYF
-,TRBV12-3/TRBV12-4,TRBJ1-5,CASSSGDQPQHF
-,TRBV6-6,TRBJ1-3,CASSYERNSGNTIYF
-,TRBV28,TRBJ1-4,CASTGVLREKLFF
TRBD1,TRBV19,TRBJ1-3,CASSIRDRGYTIYF
-,TRBV6-2/TRBV6-3,TRBJ1-6,CASNPNTRDSPLHF
TRBD1,TRBV5-6,TRBJ1-5,CASSLGTGYPPQHF
TRBD1,TRBV19,TRBJ1-5,CASTDGGTGPDAQHF
-,TRBV9,TRBJ2-5,CASSPRTVGETQYF
-,TRBV6-2/TRBV6-3,TRBJ2-4,CASSWTGKNIQYF
TRBD1,TRBV7-8,TRBJ2-7,CASSLARGQGVYEQYF
TRBD1,TRBV3-1/TRBV3-2,TRBJ1-2,CASSQDRDRTSYGYTF
TRBD1,TRBV7-9,TRBJ2-3,CASSSRTGVRGTDTQYF
-,TRBV7-6,TRBJ2-7,CASSFSGTGAYEQYF
TRBD2,TRBV5-8,TRBJ2-5,CASRLAGGGETQYF
TRBD1,TRBV28,TRBJ1-5,CASSQQTGWGNQPQHF
-,TRBV3-1/TRBV3-2,TRBJ2-7,CASSQYGGYEQYF
-,TRBV25-1,TRBJ2-5,CASSVQGRETQYF
TRBD1,TRBV7-9,TRBJ1-2,CASSSDRGGNYGYTF
TRBD1,TRBV10-3,TRBJ1-2,CAIRGTGGLSQGYTF
-,TRBV28,TRBJ1-2,CASSSGVYYGYTF
-,TRBV19,TRBJ1-1,CASSIGSDTEAFF
-,TRBV11-2,TRBJ1-5,CASSLDGGEGQPQHF
TRBD2,TRBV5-1,TRBJ2-4,CASSPSGRVKNIQYF
-,TRBV29-1,TRBJ2-7,CSVGLGGYEQYF
TRBD2,TRBV11-3,TRBJ2-3,CASSSRLAGGSTDTQYF
TRBD1,TRBV29-1,TRBJ1-1,CSVTGTGNTEAFF
-,TRBV19,TRBJ2-7,CASRPSGGPYEQYF
-,TRBV6-5,TRBJ2-7,CASSPLEAVSYEQYF
-,TRBV7-2,TRBJ2-7,CASSLATAPYEQYF
TRBD1,TRBV10-3,TRBJ1-1,CAISESTGYHFF
-,TRBV19,TRBJ1-5,CASTPRGSAQPQHF
-,TRBV6-6,TRBJ1-2,CASSYSIESGGYTF
TRBD2,TRBV9,TRBJ2-7,CASSVGGGSLGMNEQYF
-,TRBV5-6,TRBJ1-5,CASSWGGNQPQHF
-,TRBV18,TRBJ1-2,CASSPRQGYGYTF
TRBD1,TRBV24-1,TRBJ2-3,CATSARGRTGGTDTQYF
TRBD1,TRBV7-2,TRBJ1-2,CASSSRDRGQVGYTF
-,TRBV19,TRBJ1-1,CASSISGEEAFF
-,TRBV9,TRBJ1-6,CASSVDGGLGSPLHF
-,TRBV9,TRBJ2-1,CASSVGAGTYNEQFF
TRBD1,TRBV15,TRBJ1-5,CATSREYVRTGFNQPQHF
-,TRBV27,TRBJ2-7,CASSLLGGKEYF
-,TRBV6-2/TRBV6-3,TRBJ2-7,CASSPGPRGLPYEQYF
-,TRBV10-3,TRBJ2-1,CATRSNNEQFF
-,TRBV19,TRBJ2-7,CASSRDQGYEQYF
TRBD1,TRBV7-2,TRBJ1-3,CASRRDRGGNTIYF